This T cell receptor beta chain is drawn from a study of T cells in Graves' hyperthyroidism and ophthalmopathy. It was uncontrolled infection, other autoimmune disease, pregnancy or lactation that excluded patients. Researchers amplified the TCR beta CDR3 regions from RNA transcripts. HTBI primers drove first-round RT-PCR of the TCR CDR3. Using its own MiXCR run on the multiplex PCR reads, TCRdb lists one record per CDR3 protein. The table records a few hundred thousand distinct CDR3 sequences, more than 12% of them present only once. V dropped 5 bases and J dropped 0 bases, with 13 bases sitting between them. Germline assignment: CDR1 LNHDA and CDR2 SQIVND (reference sequence). There are 15 residues in the CDR3.

This sequence joins TRBV19 and TRBJ1-1, with D possibly matching TRBD1 (6 bases). Sequences were obtained from blood. This TCR was recovered from a woman between 35 and 50 years old with Graves' hyperthyroidism that later progressed to Graves' ophthalmopathy. The CDR3 protein is CASSVGQRMNTEAFF. CDR3 bases: TGTGCCAGTAGTGTTGGACAGCGAATGAACACTGAAGCTTTCTTT.